This paragraph reports one T cell receptor beta chain. The source of the sample is a study of blood T cell repertoires in COVID-19. The V gene's germline CDR1 is SEHNR and CDR2 FQNEAQ (reference sequence). CDR3 length equals 18 residues. With 5 bases clipped from V and 0 bases from J, the junction kept 10 bases outside the gene matches. How the authors handled the data: Reference gene primer amplification yielded estimated nucleated cell counts. Clones were read by immunoSEQ multiplex PCR, and TCRdb kept only the in-frame ones, dropping some. The V and J calls and clone size are taken from that table; D and trimming were inferred from the DNA. In the table there are 150,000 to 200,000 clones, more than 80% of which are singletons.

This chain connects TRBV7-9 to TRBJ2-1; TRBD2 matches at 10 bases. This receptor was identified in a man aged 45-60 years with acute or convalescent COVID-19. The sequenced material came from peripheral blood. CDR3 sequence (DNA): TGTGCCAGCAGCCCCGGACTAGCGGTTACCAGCTCCTACAATGAGCAGTTCTTC. Its translation is CASSPGLAVTSSYNEQFF. Looking up the rest from reference TRBV7-9 and TRBJ2-1 gives the full variable domain: DTGVSQNPRHKITKRGQNVTFRCDPISEHNRLYWYRQTLGQGPEFLTYFQNEAQLEKSRLLSDRFSAERPKGSFSTLEIQRTEQGDSAMYLCASSPGLAVTSSYNEQFFGPGTRLTVL.